The rows below give T cell receptor beta chains drawn from one sample of a study of technical replicates of blood from a handful of donors. Assay used: immunoSEQ multiplex PCR; TCRdb lists only in-frame clones, some missing. This sample yields roughly 15,000 clones, of which 86% are seen a single time; around 10% belongs to the top ten. Sequencing was performed on PBMCs. These receptor sequences come from a human donor in good health. The CDR3 runs from the conserved cysteine through the conserved F or W. The D gene is left open where the match is weak. Clone size is not always given. Where it is, it says once, few, many or a class for expanded clones.

J gene: TRBJ2-3
clone size: .
D gene: .
V gene: TRBV11-3
CDR3 protein: CASSLDLASAEGTQYF
CDR3 DNA: TGTGCCAGCAGCTTAGATCTGGCTAGCGCCGAGGGTACGCAGTATTTT

J gene: TRBJ2-7
clone size: .
D gene: .
V gene: TRBV29-1
CDR3 protein: CSAVNSYEQYF
CDR3 DNA: TGCAGCGCTGTTAACTCCTACGAGCAGTACTTC

J gene: TRBJ2-3
clone size: .
D gene: TRBD2
V gene: TRBV10-2
CDR3 protein: CASSKPGLAETDTQYF
CDR3 DNA: TGCGCCAGCAGTAAACCGGGACTAGCGGAGACAGATACGCAGTATTTT

J gene: TRBJ2-1
clone size: .
D gene: .
V gene: TRBV19
CDR3 protein: CASSARRGNEQFF
CDR3 DNA: TGTGCCAGTAGTGCCCGAAGAGGCAATGAGCAGTTCTTC

J gene: TRBJ2-1
clone size: .
D gene: TRBD1
V gene: TRBV6-6
CDR3 protein: CASSSQGGESYNEQFF
CDR3 DNA: TGTGCCAGCAGTTCCCAAGGGGGCGAGTCCTACAATGAGCAGTTCTTC

J gene: TRBJ2-1
clone size: .
D gene: .
V gene: TRBV15
CDR3 protein: CATSRAGRERFYEQFF
CDR3 DNA: TGTGCCACCAGCAGAGCCGGAAGGGAGAGGTTTTATGAGCAGTTCTTC

J gene: TRBJ2-7
clone size: once
D gene: TRBD1
V gene: TRBV18
CDR3 protein: CASSRDRVHYEQYF
CDR3 DNA: TGTGCCAGCTCACGGGACAGGGTACACTACGAGCAGTACTTC

J gene: TRBJ2-7
clone size: .
D gene: TRBD2
V gene: TRBV5-1
CDR3 protein: CASSFTSGREEQYF
CDR3 DNA: TGCGCCAGCAGCTTTACTAGCGGGAGGGAGGAGCAGTACTTC

J gene: TRBJ1-2
clone size: .
D gene: TRBD1
V gene: TRBV6-1
CDR3 protein: CASRPAQGYYGYTF
CDR3 DNA: TGTGCCAGCAGGCCCGCACAGGGGTACTATGGCTACACCTTC

J gene: TRBJ2-1
clone size: .
D gene: TRBD2
V gene: TRBV30
CDR3 protein: CAWSQLAVRFF
CDR3 DNA: TGTGCCTGGAGTCAACTAGCGGTCAGGTTCTTC

J gene: TRBJ2-7
clone size: .
D gene: TRBD2
V gene: TRBV6-1
CDR3 protein: CASRTRLAGVYEQYF
CDR3 DNA: TGTGCCAGCAGGACCCGACTAGCGGGGGTTTACGAGCAGTACTTC

J gene: TRBJ2-1
clone size: .
D gene: TRBD2
V gene: TRBV13
CDR3 protein: CASSLALYPGGQSEQFF
CDR3 DNA: TGTGCCAGCAGCTTAGCGCTGTATCCGGGAGGCCAGAGTGAGCAGTTCTTC

J gene: TRBJ2-5
clone size: .
D gene: TRBD2
V gene: TRBV10-2
CDR3 protein: CASSELGTSGQETQYF
CDR3 DNA: TGCGCCAGCAGTGAGCTTGGGACTAGCGGACAAGAGACCCAGTACTTC

J gene: TRBJ2-5
clone size: .
D gene: .
V gene: TRBV7-9
CDR3 protein: CASNPLDTLEETQYF
CDR3 DNA: TGTGCCAGCAACCCCCTGGACACCCTCGAAGAGACCCAGTACTTC

J gene: TRBJ2-7
clone size: .
D gene: .
V gene: TRBV13
CDR3 protein: CASSHYSPTFYEQYF
CDR3 DNA: TGTGCCAGCAGCCACTATAGCCCGACTTTCTACGAGCAGTACTTC

J gene: TRBJ2-7
clone size: once
D gene: TRBD2
V gene: TRBV11-2
CDR3 protein: CASSQGSSGGSYEQYF
CDR3 DNA: TGTGCCAGCAGCCAAGGGAGTAGCGGGGGATCCTACGAGCAGTACTTC

J gene: TRBJ1-2
clone size: .
D gene: TRBD1
V gene: TRBV19
CDR3 protein: CASRTGQGQANYGYTF
CDR3 DNA: TGTGCCAGTAGGACAGGACAGGGGCAAGCTAACTATGGCTACACCTTC

J gene: TRBJ2-6
clone size: .
D gene: .
V gene: TRBV11-3
CDR3 protein: CASKRTGSSGANVLTF
CDR3 DNA: TGTGCCAGCAAGCGTACAGGGAGTTCTGGGGCCAACGTCCTGACTTTC

J gene: TRBJ1-1
clone size: few
D gene: .
V gene: TRBV9
CDR3 protein: CASSVTDRNTEAFF
CDR3 DNA: TGTGCCAGCAGCGTAACAGACAGGAACACTGAAGCTTTCTTT

J gene: TRBJ2-1
clone size: .
D gene: .
V gene: TRBV4-2
CDR3 protein: CASSQPGTPGEQFF
CDR3 DNA: TGTGCCAGCAGCCAACCCGGGACTCCAGGTGAGCAGTTCTTC

J gene: TRBJ1-1
clone size: .
D gene: TRBD1
V gene: TRBV30
CDR3 protein: CAWKGQANTEAFF
CDR3 DNA: TGTGCCTGGAAGGGACAGGCGAACACTGAAGCTTTCTTT

J gene: TRBJ1-4
clone size: .
D gene: .
V gene: TRBV7-9
CDR3 protein: CASSPADKLFF
CDR3 DNA: TGTGCCAGCAGCCCCGCAGATAAACTGTTTTTT

J gene: TRBJ2-2
clone size: .
D gene: .
V gene: TRBV18
CDR3 protein: CASSPRATLGTGELFF
CDR3 DNA: TGTGCCAGCTCACCACGGGCAACACTAGGCACCGGGGAGCTGTTTTTT

J gene: TRBJ1-1
clone size: .
D gene: .
V gene: TRBV2
CDR3 protein: CASMEHTNTEAFF
CDR3 DNA: TGTGCCAGCATGGAGCACACGAACACTGAAGCTTTCTTT

J gene: TRBJ1-4
clone size: .
D gene: .
V gene: TRBV10-3
CDR3 protein: CAIRRGAGEKLFF
CDR3 DNA: TGTGCCATCCGGCGGGGGGCTGGTGAAAAACTGTTTTTT

J gene: TRBJ2-7
clone size: .
D gene: .
V gene: TRBV6-1
CDR3 protein: CASTLGLRLEQYF
CDR3 DNA: TGTGCCAGCACTTTGGGCCTCCGCTTGGAGCAGTACTTC

J gene: TRBJ2-7
clone size: .
D gene: TRBD1
V gene: TRBV27
CDR3 protein: CASRTGLSNEQYF
CDR3 DNA: TGTGCCAGTCGGACAGGGCTTTCGAACGAGCAGTACTTC

J gene: TRBJ2-7
clone size: .
D gene: TRBD2
V gene: TRBV18
CDR3 protein: CASSLVAGSSYEQYF
CDR3 DNA: TGTGCCAGCTCACTGGTAGCGGGTAGCTCCTACGAGCAGTACTTC

J gene: TRBJ1-5
clone size: .
D gene: .
V gene: TRBV23-1
CDR3 protein: CASTRGGGINQPQHF
CDR3 DNA: TGCGCCAGCACCCGGGGTGGGGGGATCAATCAGCCCCAGCATTTT

J gene: TRBJ2-5
clone size: once
D gene: TRBD2
V gene: TRBV11-2
CDR3 protein: CASSLMREIGETQYF
CDR3 DNA: TGTGCCAGCAGCTTGATGCGGGAGATAGGAGAGACCCAGTACTTC

J gene: TRBJ2-7
clone size: .
D gene: TRBD2
V gene: TRBV4-2
CDR3 protein: CASSQDGTSGFYEQYF
CDR3 DNA: TGTGCCAGCAGCCAAGATGGTACTAGCGGGTTCTACGAGCAGTACTTC

J gene: TRBJ1-4
clone size: .
D gene: .
V gene: TRBV5-1
CDR3 protein: CASRTGSSTTNEKLFF
CDR3 DNA: TGCGCCAGCAGAACAGGGAGTTCTACAACTAATGAAAAACTGTTTTTT

J gene: TRBJ2-1
clone size: .
D gene: .
V gene: TRBV27
CDR3 protein: CASSRREGDEQFF
CDR3 DNA: TGTGCCAGCAGTCGCAGGGAGGGGGATGAGCAGTTCTTC

J gene: TRBJ2-2
clone size: .
D gene: .
V gene: TRBV5-6
CDR3 protein: CASSLWQKTGELFF
CDR3 DNA: TGTGCCAGCAGCTTGTGGCAAAAGACCGGGGAGCTGTTTTTT

J gene: TRBJ2-7
clone size: .
D gene: .
V gene: TRBV7-8
CDR3 protein: CASRKGVGYEQYF
CDR3 DNA: TGTGCCAGCCGGAAGGGGGTTGGATACGAGCAGTACTTC

J gene: TRBJ1-2
clone size: .
D gene: TRBD1
V gene: TRBV7-9
CDR3 protein: CASSLADRGLYGYTF
CDR3 DNA: TGTGCCAGCAGCTTGGCGGACAGGGGGCTCTATGGCTACACCTTC

J gene: TRBJ1-4
clone size: .
D gene: TRBD1
V gene: TRBV19
CDR3 protein: CASQQGAASATNEKLFF
CDR3 DNA: TGTGCCAGCCAACAGGGGGCGGCGTCCGCAACTAATGAAAAACTGTTTTTT

J gene: TRBJ2-3
clone size: .
D gene: .
V gene: TRBV5-1
CDR3 protein: CASSLRPSGGGADTQYF
CDR3 DNA: TGCGCCAGCAGCTTGAGGCCTAGCGGAGGGGGGGCAGATACGCAGTATTTT

J gene: TRBJ1-5
clone size: .
D gene: TRBD1
V gene: TRBV19
CDR3 protein: CASSRQGARSNQPQHF
CDR3 DNA: TGTGCCAGTAGTAGACAGGGGGCTCGTAGCAATCAGCCCCAGCATTTT

J gene: TRBJ1-2
clone size: .
D gene: .
V gene: TRBV28
CDR3 protein: CASSFARARNGYTF
CDR3 DNA: TGTGCCAGCAGTTTCGCCAGGGCGAGGAATGGCTACACCTTC

J gene: TRBJ2-7
clone size: .
D gene: TRBD2
V gene: TRBV7-2
CDR3 protein: CASMLAGAIYEQYF
CDR3 DNA: TGTGCCAGCATGCTAGCGGGCGCTATCTACGAGCAGTACTTC

J gene: TRBJ1-5
clone size: .
D gene: .
V gene: TRBV19
CDR3 protein: CASSISPFDQPQHF
CDR3 DNA: TGTGCCAGTAGTATAAGCCCCTTTGATCAGCCCCAGCATTTT

J gene: TRBJ2-7
clone size: .
D gene: .
V gene: TRBV5-1
CDR3 protein: CASSLSGVEQYF
CDR3 DNA: TGCGCCAGCAGCTTGTCGGGGGTCGAGCAGTACTTC

J gene: TRBJ1-5
clone size: .
D gene: .
V gene: TRBV10-3
CDR3 protein: CAISDTNFSSNQPQHF
CDR3 DNA: TGTGCCATCAGTGATACTAACTTTTCGAGCAATCAGCCCCAGCATTTT

J gene: TRBJ2-1
clone size: .
D gene: TRBD2
V gene: TRBV11-3
CDR3 protein: CASSLDQGGSNSYNEQFF
CDR3 DNA: TGTGCCAGCAGCTTAGATCAGGGCGGGAGCAACTCCTACAATGAGCAGTTCTTC

J gene: TRBJ2-5
clone size: few
D gene: .
V gene: TRBV11-2
CDR3 protein: CASSLVGGSQETQYF
CDR3 DNA: TGTGCCAGCAGCCTCGTTGGGGGGTCCCAAGAGACCCAGTACTTC

J gene: TRBJ2-2
clone size: .
D gene: TRBD1
V gene: TRBV28
CDR3 protein: CASRTGQDTGELFF
CDR3 DNA: TGTGCCAGCAGAACGGGACAGGACACCGGGGAGCTGTTTTTT

J gene: TRBJ2-1
clone size: .
D gene: .
V gene: TRBV6-1
CDR3 protein: CASPPRRALYNEQFF
CDR3 DNA: TGTGCCAGCCCCCCCCGGCGGGCCTTATACAATGAGCAGTTCTTC